The rows below give T cell receptor beta chains drawn from one sample of a study of T cells in Graves' hyperthyroidism and ophthalmopathy. TCRdb reanalysed the multiplex PCR reads using MiXCR and keeps one entry per CDR3 protein. There are 250,000 to 300,000 distinct CDR3 sequences in the sample; around 15% occur only once, and around 30% lies in the top ten. Source material: blood. These receptors all stem from a woman in her forties or fifties with Graves' hyperthyroidism that later progressed to Graves' ophthalmopathy. Each CDR3 is given with its conserved first and last residue. Fields, in order: D gene, clone size, V gene, J gene, CDR3 protein, CDR3 DNA. A D gene is named only where the DNA matches it firmly. Expanded clones are given a class, and other clones once, few, many or no size at all.

>-|many|TRBV3-1|TRBJ1-5
CASSQDATANQPQHF
TGTGCCAGCAGCCAAGATGCGACAGCAAATCAGCCCCAGCATTTT
>-|many|TRBV29-1|TRBJ2-7
CSVREFTYEQYF
TGCAGCGTTCGGGAATTCACCTACGAGCAGTACTTC
>TRBD1|-|TRBV19|TRBJ1-3
CASSGPDRDSGNTIYF
TGTGCCAGCTCGGGCCCCGACAGGGACTCTGGAAACACCATATATTTT
>TRBD1|many|TRBV7-8|TRBJ2-4
CASSLRTGLAKNIQYF
TGTGCCAGCAGCTTAAGGACAGGATTAGCCAAAAACATTCAGTACTTC
>TRBD1|many|TRBV3-1|TRBJ1-3
CASSRQGSGNTIYF
TGTGCCAGCAGCCGACAGGGGTCTGGAAACACCATATATTTT
>-|many|TRBV20-1|TRBJ2-7
CSAKAGLGDGSSYEQYF
TGCAGTGCTAAAGCCGGGCTGGGGGACGGGAGCTCCTACGAGCAGTACTTC
>-|many|TRBV7-8|TRBJ2-1
CASSYFGGVVGNEQFF
TGTGCCAGCAGCTATTTCGGTGGCGTGGTGGGGAATGAGCAGTTCTTC
>TRBD1|many|TRBV6-1|TRBJ1-5
CASSGSGQGALQPQHF
TGTGCCAGCAGTGGATCGGGACAGGGGGCCTTACAGCCCCAGCATTTT
>-|many|TRBV4-2|TRBJ1-4
CASSQEGGEEKLFF
TGTGCCAGCAGCCAAGAGGGCGGGGAAGAAAAACTGTTTTTT
>-|many|TRBV6-5|TRBJ1-2
CASSYSGRGRMRGYGYTF
TGTGCCAGCAGTTACTCCGGGCGGGGACGTATGCGCGGCTATGGCTACACCTTC
>-|many|TRBV7-6|TRBJ2-7
CASGSGYEQYF
TGTGCCAGCGGCTCTGGTTACGAGCAGTACTTC
>-|-|TRBV11-2|TRBJ2-1
CASSLSPEGASNEQFF
TGTGCCAGCAGCTTAAGTCCTGAGGGAGCGTCCAATGAGCAGTTCTTC
>-|few|TRBV20-1|TRBJ2-5
CSATRRGLSRETQYF
TGCAGTGCTACCCGTCGTGGACTCTCGCGAGAGACCCAGTACTTC
>-|few|TRBV19|TRBJ2-1
CASRQGENEQFF
TGTGCCAGTAGACAGGGTGAAAATGAGCAGTTCTTC
>TRBD1|many|TRBV30|TRBJ1-1
CAWGETGSTEAFF
TGTGCCTGGGGGGAGACAGGGAGCACTGAAGCTTTCTTT
>-|many|TRBV11-3|TRBJ2-3
CASSLGGDEDTQYF
TGTGCCAGCAGCTTGGGGGGCGATGAAGATACGCAGTATTTT
>TRBD2|many|TRBV9|TRBJ2-7
CASSVGGSYEQYF
TGTGCCAGCAGCGTCGGGGGGAGCTACGAGCAGTACTTC
>TRBD1|-|TRBV30|TRBJ2-7
CACARDRGQEYF
TGTGCCTGCGCCCGGGACAGGGGGCAGGAGTACTTC